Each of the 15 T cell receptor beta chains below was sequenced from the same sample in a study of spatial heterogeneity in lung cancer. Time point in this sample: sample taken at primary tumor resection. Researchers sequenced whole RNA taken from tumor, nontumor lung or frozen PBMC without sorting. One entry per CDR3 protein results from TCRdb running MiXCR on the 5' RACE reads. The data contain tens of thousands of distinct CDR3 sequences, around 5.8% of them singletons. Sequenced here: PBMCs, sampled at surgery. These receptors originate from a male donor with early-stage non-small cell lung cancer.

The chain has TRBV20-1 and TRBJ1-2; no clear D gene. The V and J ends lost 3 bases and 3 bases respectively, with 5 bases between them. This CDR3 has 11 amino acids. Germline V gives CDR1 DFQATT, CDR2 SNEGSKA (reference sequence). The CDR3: CSASFDYGYTF. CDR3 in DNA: TGCAGTGCTAGCTTCGACTATGGCTACACCTTC.

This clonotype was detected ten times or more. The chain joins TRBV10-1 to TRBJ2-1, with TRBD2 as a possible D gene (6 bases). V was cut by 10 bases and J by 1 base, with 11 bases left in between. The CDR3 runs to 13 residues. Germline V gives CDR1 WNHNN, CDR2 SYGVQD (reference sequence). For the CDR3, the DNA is TGCGCCATTGCGGGAATATCCTACAATGAGCAGTTCTTC. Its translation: CAIAGISYNEQFF.

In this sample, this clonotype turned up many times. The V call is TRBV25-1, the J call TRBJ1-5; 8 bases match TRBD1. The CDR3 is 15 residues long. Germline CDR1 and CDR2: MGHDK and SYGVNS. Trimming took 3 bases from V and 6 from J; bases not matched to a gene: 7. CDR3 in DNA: TGTGCCAGCAGTGAGGGACAGGCGCCCAGTCAGCCCCAGCATTTT. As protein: CASSEGQAPSQPQHF.

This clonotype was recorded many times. The CDR3 loop reads CSARGLENEQFF. The CDR3 DNA reads as TGCAGCGCAAGGGGGCTGGAGAATGAGCAGTTCTTC. The chain joins TRBV29-1 to TRBJ2-1; 7 bases agree with TRBD1. Germline-derived CDR1 and CDR2 are SQVTM and ANQGSEA. V shed 7 bases and J 7 bases; nucleotides not matched to a gene: 7. This CDR3 contains 12 residues.

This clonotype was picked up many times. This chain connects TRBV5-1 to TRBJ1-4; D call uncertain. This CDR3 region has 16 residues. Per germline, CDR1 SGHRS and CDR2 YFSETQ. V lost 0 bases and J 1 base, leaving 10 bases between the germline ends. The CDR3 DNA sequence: TGCGCCAGCAGCTTGGGGGCAGGCCGAACTAATGAAAAACTGTTTTTT. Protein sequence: CASSLGAGRTNEKLFF.

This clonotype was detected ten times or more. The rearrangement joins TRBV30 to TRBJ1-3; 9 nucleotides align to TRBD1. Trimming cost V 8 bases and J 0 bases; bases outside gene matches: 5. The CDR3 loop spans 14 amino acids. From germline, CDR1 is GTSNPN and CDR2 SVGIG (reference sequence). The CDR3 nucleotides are TGTGCCGGCTTACAGGGGGCCTCTGGAAACACCATATATTTT. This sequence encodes CAGLQGASGNTIYF. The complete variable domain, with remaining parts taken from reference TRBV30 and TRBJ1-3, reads SQTIHQWPATLVQPVGSPLSLECTVEGTSNPNLYWYRQAAGRGLQLLFYSVGIGQISSEVPQNLSASRPQDRQFILSSKKLLLSDSGFYLCAGLQGASGNTIYFGEGSWLTVV.

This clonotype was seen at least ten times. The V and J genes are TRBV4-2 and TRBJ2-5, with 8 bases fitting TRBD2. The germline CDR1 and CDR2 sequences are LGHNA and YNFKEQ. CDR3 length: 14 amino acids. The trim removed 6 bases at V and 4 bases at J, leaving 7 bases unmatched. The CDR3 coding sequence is TGTGCCAGCAGTCGAGCGGGGGCGGGAGAGACCCAGTACTTC. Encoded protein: CASSRAGAGETQYF.

The CDR3 protein is CASSGGSPYEQYF. The CDR3 DNA reads TGTGCCAGCAGCGGGGGGTCACCCTACGAGCAGTACTTC. The rearrangement joins TRBV28 to TRBJ2-7, with 7 nucleotides matching TRBD2. The CDR3 covers 13 residues. Germline trimming cut 6 bases from V and 2 bases from J; bases unmatched to any gene: 4. Germline values: CDR1 MDHEN, CDR2 SYDVKM.

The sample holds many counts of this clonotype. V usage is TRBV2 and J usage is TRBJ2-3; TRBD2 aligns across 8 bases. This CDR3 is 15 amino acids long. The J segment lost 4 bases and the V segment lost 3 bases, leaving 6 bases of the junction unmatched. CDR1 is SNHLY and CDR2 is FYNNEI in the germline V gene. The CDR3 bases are TGTGCCAGCAGTGAGACCGCGCGGGGGGCAGATACGCAGTATTTT. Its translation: CASSETARGADTQYF.

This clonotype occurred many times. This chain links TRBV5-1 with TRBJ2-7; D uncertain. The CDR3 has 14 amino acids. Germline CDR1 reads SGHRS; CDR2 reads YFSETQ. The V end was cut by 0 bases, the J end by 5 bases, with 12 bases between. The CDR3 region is CASSLEPSRDEQYF. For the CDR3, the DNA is TGCGCCAGCAGCTTGGAACCCTCCAGAGACGAGCAGTACTTC.

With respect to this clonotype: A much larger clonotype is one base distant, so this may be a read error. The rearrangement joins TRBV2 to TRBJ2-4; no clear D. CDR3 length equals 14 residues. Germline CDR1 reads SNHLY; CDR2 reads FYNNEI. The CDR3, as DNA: TGTGCCAGCAGTGATAGGGTGTTGGGTAGCATTCGGTACTTC. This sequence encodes CASSDRVLGSIRYF.

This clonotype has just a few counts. CDR3 sequence: CASSSTYSGNTIYF. In nucleotides, the CDR3 is TGTGCCAGCAGTTCTACTTACTCTGGAAACACCATATATTTT. This rearrangement joins TRBV7-2 to TRBJ1-3; D is undetermined. This CDR3 region has 14 residues. Trimming left V 6 bases short and J 0 bases short, with 9 bases between. The V gene's germline CDR1 is SGHTA and CDR2 FQGNSA.

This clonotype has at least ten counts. The DNA of the CDR3 is TGTGCCAGCAGCTCCGGGGGGAGGGCCAACGTCCTGACTTTC. This codes for CASSSGGRANVLTF. The V call is TRBV7-2, the J call TRBJ2-6; 7 positions match TRBD2. CDR1 is SGHTA and CDR2 is FQGNSA in the germline V gene. This CDR3 is 14 amino acids long. V lost 4 bases to trimming and J lost 5 bases; unmatched junction nucleotides: 2. Drawing the rest from reference TRBV7-2 and TRBJ2-6, the complete variable domain is GAGVSQSPSNKVTEKGKDVELRCDPISGHTALYWYRQSLGQGLEFLIYFQGNSAPDKSGLPSDRFSAERTGGSVSTLTIQRTQQEDSAVYLCASSSGGRANVLTFGAGSRLTVL.

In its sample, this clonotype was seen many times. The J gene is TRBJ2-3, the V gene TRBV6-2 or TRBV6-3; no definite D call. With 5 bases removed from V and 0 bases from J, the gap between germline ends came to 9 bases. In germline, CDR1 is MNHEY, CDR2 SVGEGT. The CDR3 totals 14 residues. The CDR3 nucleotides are TGTGCCAGCAGTCGACTCGCTAGCACAGATACGCAGTATTTT. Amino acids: CASSRLASTDTQYF.

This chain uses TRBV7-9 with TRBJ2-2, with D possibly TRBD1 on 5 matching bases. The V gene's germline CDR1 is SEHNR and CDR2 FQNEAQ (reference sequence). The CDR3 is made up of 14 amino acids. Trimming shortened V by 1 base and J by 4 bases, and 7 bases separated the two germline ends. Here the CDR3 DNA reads TGTGCCAGCAGCTTAGGGGGCCTCACCGGGGAGCTGTTTTTT. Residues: CASSLGGLTGELFF.